This T cell receptor (beta chain) was recovered during a study of healthy donors' naive CD4 and CD8 T cells. Study-wide results and limits: The study did not address homeostatic proliferation effects in naive T cells.

On this clonotype itself: Its matching antigen is unknown. The junction differs from germline at one of its ends, possibly a read error.

A linear amplification protocol produced the TCR libraries from roughly 550 ng of total RNA. TCRdb re-derived calls from the reads in MiXCR, one entry per CDR3 protein. Of 150,000 to 200,000 distinct CDR3 sequences detected, about 76% appear once; the ten largest clones hold roughly 2.3%. CDR1 is SGHDN, CDR2 FVKESK, per germline. The CDR3 contains 11 residues. Specimen: naive CD4+ and CD8+ T cells sorted from blood, pooled from several donors. This chain uses TRBV14 with TRBJ2-3; D is possibly TRBD1 or TRBD2 (5 bases each). This clonotype originated in a pool of human donors in good health; the sample pools cells from several healthy donors. Here the CDR3 DNA reads TGTGCCAGCAGATCACGGGACGGCGCCGTTTTT. It encodes CASRSRDGAVF. The full variable domain, in which reference TRBV14 and TRBJ2-3 provide the parts outside the CDR3, is EAGVTQFPSHSVIEKGQTVTLRCDPISGHDNLYWYRRVMGKEIKFLLHFVKESKQDESGMPNNRFLAERTGGTYSTLKVQPAELEDSGVYFCASRSRDGAVFGPGTRLTVL.